Shown below are 13 T cell receptor beta chains from a single sample sequenced in a study of blood T cell repertoires in COVID-19. Sequencing used immunoSEQ multiplex PCR; TCRdb keeps in-frame clones, though not all of them. This sample carries roughly 90,000 clones, roughly 90% of them seen once, and the ten largest clones take approximately 1.5%. Sequencing was carried out using peripheral blood. These receptors originate from a human donor with active COVID-19. The donor label of this sample is uncertain.

The chain uses TRBV9 and TRBJ1-4; D unresolved. Germline CDR1 reads SGDLS; CDR2 reads YYNGEE. CDR3 size: 14 residues. Trimming left V 2 bases short and J 6 bases short, with 11 bases between. In DNA form, the CDR3 reads TGTGCCAGCAGCGTTGCAGCGGACTATGAAAAACTGTTTTTT. This encodes CASSVAADYEKLFF. Full variable domain (remainder filled in from reference TRBV9 and TRBJ1-4): DSGVTQTPKHLITATGQRVTLRCSPRSGDLSVYWYQQSLDQGLQFLIQYYNGEERAKGNILERFSAQQFPDLHSELNLSSLELGDSALYFCASSVAADYEKLFFGSGTQLSVL.

The rearrangement uses TRBV28 and TRBJ1-5; 7 bases are shared with TRBD1. CDR3 size: 16 residues. Germline V lookup: CDR1 MDHEN, CDR2 SYDVKM. J lost 7 bases, V lost 6 bases, and 15 bases had no gene match. Here the CDR3 reads CASSLLRQGGVQPQHF. In nucleotides, the CDR3 is TGTGCCAGCAGCCTCCTCCGACAGGGTGGGGTGCAGCCCCAGCATTTT.

This rearrangement joins TRBV6-2 or TRBV6-3 to TRBJ2-2; D not resolved. The CDR3 is 13 residues long. The V gene's germline CDR1 is MNHEY and CDR2 SVGEGT. V was pared by 5 bases and J by 6 bases, with 10 bases between. The CDR3, as DNA: TGTGCCAGCAGTCAGCAGGTCCCCGGGGAGCTGTTTTTT. Protein product: CASSQQVPGELFF.

V and J are TRBV7-3 and TRBJ1-1; D gene ambiguous. This CDR3 comprises 14 residues. V was pared by 2 bases and J by 2 bases, with 9 bases between. Germline CDR1 is SGHTA and CDR2 is FQGTGA. The CDR3 region is CASSLGGENTEAFF. The CDR3 DNA reads as TGTGCCAGCAGCTTAGGAGGAGAAAACACTGAAGCTTTCTTT.

CDR3 in amino acids: CASSWGAGVADTQYF. As DNA, the CDR3 is TGTGCCAGCAGTTGGGGAGCGGGGGTTGCGGATACGCAGTATTTT. V gene TRBV27 combines with J gene TRBJ2-3; 8 bases line up with TRBD2. Germline V gives CDR1 MNHEY, CDR2 SMNVEV (reference sequence). The CDR3 runs 15 residues. V dropped 4 bases and J dropped 6; count of bases not matched to a gene: 9.

The J gene is TRBJ1-2, the V gene TRBV4-3; 12 nucleotides agree with TRBD1. This CDR3 region has 19 residues. J was trimmed by 4 bases and V by 3 bases; bases with no gene match: 15. Germline CDR1 and CDR2: LGHNA and YSLEER. CDR3 bases: TGCGCCAGCAGCCAGGAGACCGGGACAGGGGGCTTCTCCCGCTATGGCTACACCTTC. Amino acid sequence: CASSQETGTGGFSRYGYTF.

The V call is TRBV7-8, the J call TRBJ2-1; D gene ambiguous. Germline loops: CDR1 SGHVS, CDR2 FQNEAQ. V was pared by 4 bases and J by 0 bases, with 7 bases between. This CDR3 contains 14 residues. The CDR3 DNA follows: TGTGCCAGCAGCTCCCCCAGCTCCTACAATGAGCAGTTCTTC. As protein: CASSSPSSYNEQFF.

The chain links TRBV4-1 to TRBJ2-7; 9 bases map to TRBD2. The CDR3 has 17 residues. CDR1 and CDR2 from the germline V gene are MGHRA and YSYEKL. V shed 0 bases and J 0 bases; nucleotides not matched to a gene: 6. CDR3 coding DNA: TGCGCCAGCAGCCAAGATTTCCAGCGGGGGGACTCCTACGAGCAGTACTTC. Its translation: CASSQDFQRGDSYEQYF.

This sequence joins TRBV5-4 and TRBJ2-7; D not certain. The germline V gene has CDR1 SGHNT and CDR2 YYREEE (reference sequence). The CDR3 is made up of 13 amino acids. The V gene lost 4 bases and the J gene lost 3 bases, with 11 bases spanning the gap. The CDR3 nucleotides read TGTGCCAGCAGCCAACAGTCAGGCTACGAGCAGTACTTC. Its protein product is CASSQQSGYEQYF.

The V gene is TRBV5-1, the J gene TRBJ2-4; 8 nucleotides agree with TRBD1. V lost 3 bases, J lost 3 bases, and 5 bases stayed unmatched. The CDR3 covers 15 residues. The germline V gene encodes CDR1 SGHRS and CDR2 YFSETQ. The CDR3 DNA reads as TGCGCCAGCAGCTCCCCGGGGACAGGCAAAAACATTCAGTACTTC. Amino acid sequence: CASSSPGTGKNIQYF.

This chain joins TRBV28 and TRBJ2-1; a weak D match, TRBD1 (6 bases). The V gene lost 3 bases and the J gene lost 9 bases, with 12 bases spanning the gap. This CDR3 contains 13 residues. The germline V gene encodes CDR1 MDHEN and CDR2 SYDVKM. The DNA of the CDR3 is TGTGCCAGCAGTTTTCCAGGGGAAGGTGAGCAGTTCTTC. Its translation: CASSFPGEGEQFF.

CDR3 bases: TGTGCCAGCAGCTCCCCTCCAAAAACTAAAGCCTCCTACGAGCAGTACTTC. Protein sequence: CASSSPPKTKASYEQYF. The chain carries TRBV5-4 and TRBJ2-7; D unresolved. V dropped 3 bases and J dropped 0 bases, with 19 bases sitting between them. This CDR3 comprises 17 residues. Germline lookup yields CDR1 SGHNT and CDR2 YYREEE (reference sequence).

V gene TRBV5-1 combines with J gene TRBJ2-7; possibly TRBD1 or TRBD2 for D (6 bases each). The CDR3 totals 14 residues. Trimming pared 4 bases from V and 7 bases from J, leaving 18 bases between. Germline V gene data show CDR1 as SGHRS and CDR2 as YFSETQ. CDR3 protein: CASSVGGQQGEQYF. CDR3 DNA: TGCGCCAGCAGCGTGGGGGGCCAGCAAGGGGAGCAGTACTTC.